The 25 T cell receptor beta chains in this list originate from one sample, sequenced in a study of PD-1 blockade in classical Hodgkin lymphoma. All trial patients relapsed after autologous stem cell transplantation. TCRdb's copy holds only in-frame clones and misses some; the assay was immunoSEQ multiplex PCR. The table lists 55,000 to 60,000 clones, 85% to 95% of them singletons. The material sequenced was peripheral blood mononuclear cells (PBMCs), taken before the second cycle of nivolumab. These TCRs come from a human donor with classical Hodgkin lymphoma.

This clone was detected a few times. The chain links TRBV6-5 to TRBJ2-2; 8 bases line up with TRBD1. This CDR3 spans 15 amino acids. V shed 2 bases and J 1 base; nucleotides not matched to a gene: 0. The germline V gene has CDR1 MNHEY and CDR2 SVGAGI. CDR3: CASSYGTGNTGELFF. CDR3 DNA sequence: TGTGCCAGCAGTTACGGGACAGGGAACACCGGGGAGCTGTTTTTT.

The chain links TRBV15 to TRBJ1-1; no clear D gene. V lost 3 bases and J lost 7, with 15 bases in between. Germline V gives CDR1 LNHNV, CDR2 YYDKDF (reference sequence). The CDR3 consists of 14 residues. This CDR3 is CATSSSEVLGEAFF. CDR3 coding DNA: TGTGCCACCAGCAGCTCAGAGGTATTGGGTGAAGCTTTCTTT.

This rearrangement joins TRBV9 to TRBJ2-1; D is tentatively TRBD1 or TRBD2 (5 bases each). The CDR3 has 14 amino acids. From germline, CDR1 is SGDLS and CDR2 YYNGEE. V was clipped by 3 bases and J by 7 bases, with 14 bases between them. The chain's CDR3 is CASSGGVTGNEQFF. CDR3 nucleotides: TGTGCCAGCAGCGGAGGGGTGACCGGGAATGAGCAGTTCTTC.

The chain recombines TRBV18 with TRBJ2-5; TRBD2 might be the D (5 bases). Germline CDR1 reads KGHSH; CDR2 reads LQKENI. The CDR3 is 16 residues long. Trimming removed 3 bases at V and 4 bases at J, with 18 bases between. The CDR3: CASSPRGSLSGETQYF. The CDR3 DNA follows: TGTGCCAGCTCACCCCGTGGGAGCCTTTCGGGAGAGACCCAGTACTTC.

V and J are TRBV7-3 and TRBJ2-2, with unresolved D. The CDR3 covers 13 residues. With 6 bases removed from V and 0 bases from J, the gap between germline ends came to 5 bases. Looked up from germline, CDR1 is SGHTA and CDR2 is FQGTGA. The CDR3 loop reads CASRKSNTGELFF. Written as DNA, the CDR3 is TGTGCCAGCAGAAAATCGAACACCGGGGAGCTGTTTTTT. The variable domain in full, with the rest retrieved from reference TRBV7-3 and TRBJ2-2, is GAGVSQTPSNKVTEKGKYVELRCDPISGHTALYWYRQSLGQGPEFLIYFQGTGAADDSGLPNDRFFAVRPEGSVSTLKIQRTERGDSAVYLCASRKSNTGELFFGEGSRLTVL.

The V gene is TRBV4-2, the J gene TRBJ2-3; D might be TRBD2 (5 bases). Germline CDR1 LGHNA, CDR2 YNFKEQ. This CDR3 has 19 residues. Trimming stripped 0 bases from V and 6 bases from J, with 25 bases between. The CDR3 is CASSQDQPDLLGVLDTQYF. CDR3 in DNA: TGTGCCAGCAGCCAAGATCAGCCTGATTTGTTGGGAGTATTGGATACGCAGTATTTT.

V and J are TRBV6-1 and TRBJ2-2; D is ambiguous. The V and J ends lost 7 bases and 1 base respectively, with 7 bases between them. The CDR3 sequence is 13 residues long. The V gene's germline CDR1 is MNHNS and CDR2 SASEGT. Written as DNA, the CDR3 is TGTGCCAGCAACGCCAGGAACACCGGGGAGCTGTTTTTT. Encoded protein: CASNARNTGELFF.

The chain links TRBV4-1 to TRBJ2-1; the D gene could be TRBD1 or TRBD2 (6 bases each). CDR1 and CDR2 (germline): MGHRA, YSYEKL. The germline V and J ends were trimmed by 1 base and 8 bases, with 18 bases remaining between them. The CDR3 spans 16 residues. In DNA, the CDR3 is TGCGCCAGCAGCCAAGGGCCGGGGGCCGTGTTGGATGAGCAGTTCTTC. This encodes CASSQGPGAVLDEQFF.

This chain joins TRBV9 and TRBJ1-2; D perhaps matches TRBD1 (5 bases). The V gene lost 4 bases and the J gene lost 3 bases, with 7 bases spanning the gap. This CDR3 region has 12 residues. Germline V gives CDR1 SGDLS, CDR2 YYNGEE. CDR3 bases: TGTGCCAGCAGCCTGACAGACTATGGCTACACCTTC. This sequence encodes CASSLTDYGYTF. Looking up the rest from reference TRBV9 and TRBJ1-2 gives the full variable domain: DSGVTQTPKHLITATGQRVTLRCSPRSGDLSVYWYQQSLDQGLQFLIQYYNGEERAKGNILERFSAQQFPDLHSELNLSSLELGDSALYFCASSLTDYGYTFGSGTRLTVV.

This clone was found once. The genes are TRBV30 and TRBJ1-6; possible D gene TRBD1, 5 bases. The germline V gene has CDR1 GTSNPN and CDR2 SVGIG (reference sequence). This CDR3 region has 13 residues. DNA of the CDR3: TGTACTTGGACCCGGACATTAACCTCACCCCTCCACTTT. It encodes CTWTRTLTSPLHF.

This sequence joins TRBV6-5 and TRBJ2-3; TRBD2 is a possible D gene (7 bases). Between the trimmed V and J ends, which lost 8 bases and 5 bases, there was a span of 14 bases. The CDR3 is 13 residues long. Germline loops: CDR1 MNHEY, CDR2 SVGAGI. CDR3 sequence reads: CASAEGGRDTQYF. In nucleotides, the CDR3 is TGTGCCAGCGCCGAGGGGGGGCGAGATACGCAGTATTTT.

Notes on this clone: A junction boundary mismatches the germline segment, possibly from a read error. The rearrangement uses TRBV20-1 and TRBJ1-2; D uncertain. Germline V gene lookup returns CDR1 DFQATT and CDR2 SNEGSKA (reference sequence). The CDR3 has 9 residues. The CDR3 loop is CSANDGYTF. CDR3 coding DNA: TGCAGTGCTAACGATGGCTACACCTTC.

V is TRBV2 and J is TRBJ2-5; D may be TRBD1 (5 bases). V lost 7 bases and J lost 4, with 19 bases in between. CDR1 is SNHLY, CDR2 FYNNEI, per germline. This CDR3 spans 15 amino acids. CDR3 protein: CASKGDNRGAETQYF. CDR3 DNA: TGTGCCAGCAAAGGGGATAATAGGGGTGCAGAGACCCAGTACTTC.

The chain recombines TRBV19 with TRBJ1-3, with unresolved D. Germline CDR1 and CDR2: LNHDA and SQIVND (reference sequence). This CDR3 is 15 amino acids long. The V gene lost 6 bases and the J gene lost 0 bases, with 12 bases spanning the gap. This CDR3 is CASSPGTDSGNTIYF. The CDR3 nucleotides read TGTGCCAGTAGCCCCGGTACGGACTCTGGAAACACCATATATTTT. The whole variable domain, remainder taken from reference TRBV19 and TRBJ1-3, is DGGITQSPKYLFRKEGQNVTLSCEQNLNHDAMYWYRQDPGQGLRLIYYSQIVNDFQKGDIAEGYSVSREKKESFPLTVTSAQKNPTAFYLCASSPGTDSGNTIYFGEGSWLTVV.

The gene calls are TRBV9 and TRBJ1-2, with D uncertain. Germline CDR1 and CDR2: SGDLS and YYNGEE. The CDR3 covers 17 residues. Trimming took off 0 bases at V and 0 bases at J, with 15 bases between the two ends. DNA of the CDR3: TGTGCCAGCAGCGTAGGGGTAGGAAAGTTGGCTAACTATGGCTACACCTTC. Its protein product is CASSVGVGKLANYGYTF.

This clone was seen a single time. The chain links TRBV19 to TRBJ2-5, with 13 bases aligning to TRBD2. Trimming at V came to 6 bases and at J to 1 base, leaving 11 bases not matched to a gene. The CDR3 has 18 amino acids. Germline V CDR1 and CDR2: LNHDA, SQIVND (reference sequence). CDR3: CASSGLAGVPPAQETQYF. CDR3 in DNA: TGTGCCAGTAGCGGACTAGCGGGGGTACCGCCAGCCCAAGAGACCCAGTACTTC.

A single count supports this clone. CDR3 amino acids: CASSLGTAFREQFF. In DNA form, the CDR3 reads TGTGCCAGCAGTCTCGGGACAGCGTTCCGTGAGCAGTTCTTC. The V and J genes are TRBV27 and TRBJ2-1, with 7 bases aligning to TRBD1. The CDR3 spans 14 residues. Germline CDR1 and CDR2: MNHEY and SMNVEV (reference sequence). J lost 9 bases, V lost 5 bases, and 10 bases had no gene match.

The chain uses TRBV6-1 and TRBJ1-1; D gene uncertain. The CDR3 covers 11 residues. Trimming shortened V by 10 bases and J by 6 bases, and 12 bases separated the two germline ends. Germline CDR1 MNHNS, CDR2 SASEGT. The CDR3 here is CATPVDAEAFF. CDR3 bases: TGTGCCACCCCCGTAGACGCTGAAGCTTTCTTT.

The V and J genes are TRBV7-9 and TRBJ2-2, with 7 bases matching TRBD2. The CDR3 loop spans 15 amino acids. V dropped 7 bases and J dropped 5; count of bases not matched to a gene: 10. Germline V lookup: CDR1 SEHNR, CDR2 FQNEAQ (reference sequence). The CDR3 nucleotides are TGTGCCAGCATTTCCCTAGGCGGGAGAACCGGGGAGCTGTTTTTT. This codes for CASISLGGRTGELFF.

This sequence joins TRBV9 and TRBJ2-3, with D hard to call. The CDR3 spans 11 residues. V lost 4 bases to trimming and J lost 6 bases, with 6 bases between them. Germline V lookup: CDR1 SGDLS, CDR2 YYNGEE. CDR3 nucleotide sequence: TGTGCCAGCAGCCGAGAGGATACGCAGTATTTT. Amino acid sequence: CASSREDTQYF.

This chain connects TRBV6-1 to TRBJ1-5; the D is unclear. CDR3 length: 12 amino acids. CDR1 MNHNS and CDR2 SASEGT come from the germline V gene. V was trimmed by 8 bases and J by 1 base, leaving 6 bases between them. For the CDR3, the DNA is TGTGCCAGCTCCGGGAGCAATCAGCCCCAGCATTTT. Its protein product is CASSGSNQPQHF.

The J gene is TRBJ2-7, the V gene TRBV16; tentatively, D is TRBD2 (6 bases). CDR1 and CDR2 from the germline V gene are KGHSY and FQNENV. The CDR3 has 15 amino acids. Trimming shortened V by 4 bases and J by 7 bases, and 20 bases separated the two germline ends. The CDR3 sequence is CASSPGRTLTREQYF. CDR3 sequence (DNA): TGTGCCAGCAGCCCGGGCCGGACATTGACTAGGGAGCAGTACTTC.

The genes are TRBV5-1 and TRBJ1-4; D possibly corresponds to TRBD1 (5 bases). CDR3 length: 17 amino acids. Germline loops: CDR1 SGHRS, CDR2 YFSETQ. Trimming shortened V by 2 bases and J by 8 bases, and 22 bases separated the two germline ends. The CDR3 nucleotides are TGCGCCAGCAGCTTAGGCCAGGGAGGGGCTTTGAGGGAAAAACTGTTTTTT. Its translation: CASSLGQGGALREKLFF.

The chain has TRBV5-1 and TRBJ2-7; tentatively, D is TRBD1 (6 bases). Germline V gene data show CDR1 as SGHRS and CDR2 as YFSETQ. The V end was cut by 6 bases, the J end by 5 bases, with 15 bases between. The CDR3 spans 13 residues. The CDR3 here is CASKEVQGHEQYF. The CDR3 coding sequence is TGCGCCAGCAAGGAGGTTCAGGGGCACGAGCAGTACTTC.

The V and J genes are TRBV18 and TRBJ1-1; maybe TRBD1 (5 bases). Trimming left V 3 bases short and J 4 bases short, with 9 bases between. This CDR3 has 13 residues. CDR1 is KGHSH and CDR2 is LQKENI in the germline V gene. The CDR3 bases are TGTGCCAGCTCACCTGCCGGGGCCACTGAAGCTTTCTTT. Its translation: CASSPAGATEAFF.